The present T cell receptor beta chain was sequenced within a study of T cells in Graves' hyperthyroidism and ophthalmopathy. With 2 bases removed from V and 6 bases from J, the gap between germline ends came to 15 bases. The V gene's germline CDR1 is SGHTS and CDR2 YDEGEE. The length of the CDR3 is 15 residues. Template material for amplifying TCR beta CDR3 regions consisted of RNA transcripts. Primed by the HTBI set, a first-round RT-PCR was run on the TCR CDR3. TCRdb independently ran MiXCR on the multiplex PCR reads; one entry per CDR3 protein. The sample carries about 570,000 distinct CDR3 sequences, around 42% recorded once.

The chain is built from TRBV5-8 and TRBJ1-5; D gene unclear. Sequenced sample: peripheral blood or thyroid tissue (not recorded which). The sequence came from an adult woman with Graves' disease, either hyperthyroidism or ophthalmopathy (not recorded which). The CDR3 DNA reads as TGTGCCAGCAGCTTCCGCGAGGCCGCCGGTCAGCCCCAGCATTTT. Protein: CASSFREAAGQPQHF.